Sequencing of this T cell receptor (beta chain) was carried out in a study of T cell changes during pregnancy in multiple sclerosis. V trimming: 8 bases; J trimming: 5 bases; junction bases outside the gene matches: 13. CDR3 size: 16 residues. The V gene's germline CDR1 is SEHNR and CDR2 FQNEAQ (reference sequence). Using immunoSEQ multiplex PCR, the repertoire was profiled, and TCRdb retains in-frame clones only, with some absent. The data contain tens of thousands of clones, 90% to 95% of them singletons. The specimen was peripheral blood, collected in the third trimester of pregnancy. The chain combines TRBV7-9 with TRBJ2-2; 8 positions agree with TRBD2. The source is a female donor with multiple sclerosis, enrolled in a pregnancy study. The CDR3 here is CASFPMVAGLTGELFF. The CDR3, as DNA: TGTGCCAGCTTCCCGATGGTAGCGGGACTGACCGGGGAGCTGTTTTTT.